The 14 T cell receptor beta chains listed next were all sequenced from one sample in a study of blood T cell repertoires in COVID-19. TCRdb's table, derived via immunoSEQ multiplex PCR, lists solely in-frame clones and lacks some. The sample has over 120,000 clones, roughly 82% seen once. Sequencing was done on a sample of peripheral blood. All receptors come from a human donor in a cohort sampled during active COVID-19.

The V and J genes are TRBV28 and TRBJ2-5; D perhaps matches TRBD1 (6 bases). The germline V and J ends were trimmed by 1 base and 4 bases, with 16 bases remaining between them. This CDR3 has 16 residues. The germline gives CDR1 MDHEN, CDR2 SYDVKM. The CDR3 sequence: CASSLLDSTTGETQYF. CDR3 nucleotide sequence: TGTGCCAGCAGTTTATTGGACAGCACAACGGGAGAGACCCAGTACTTC.

The rearrangement joins TRBV19 to TRBJ2-3, with a weak D call TRBD1 (6 bases). The CDR3 is 14 amino acids. Germline V gene lookup returns CDR1 LNHDA and CDR2 SQIVND (reference sequence). Trimming removed 4 bases at V and 0 bases at J, with 8 bases between. The CDR3 bases are TGTGCCAGTAGTAGGACAGAAAGCACAGATACGCAGTATTTT. This translates into CASSRTESTDTQYF.

This chain uses TRBV28 with TRBJ2-3; TRBD1 matches 8 bases. This CDR3 has 14 amino acids. Germline-derived CDR1 and CDR2 are MDHEN and SYDVKM. Unmatched junction bases numbered 7, after V lost 6 bases and J lost 5 bases. In DNA form, the CDR3 reads TGTGCCAGCAGCCCCGCAGGGGGCGAAGATACGCAGTATTTT. The encoded protein is CASSPAGGEDTQYF.

The CDR3 spells CASSLGDRLLMVGYTF. CDR3 in DNA: TGCGCCAGCAGCTTGGGGGACAGGTTGCTGATGGTTGGCTACACCTTC. The gene calls are TRBV5-1 and TRBJ1-2, with 8 bases identical to TRBD1. V lost 0 bases and J lost 7; bases outside the gene matches: 11. Germline CDR1 is SGHRS and CDR2 is YFSETQ. The CDR3 extends over 16 amino acids.

The chain couples TRBV5-4 to TRBJ1-2, with 10 bases identical to TRBD1. CDR1 is SGHNT and CDR2 is YYREEE in the germline V gene (reference sequence). The ends lost 4 bases at V and 2 bases at J; junction bases unmatched: 5. The CDR3 is made up of 15 amino acids. The CDR3 here is CASSPRDRGNYGYTF. The DNA for the CDR3 is TGTGCCAGCAGCCCCCGGGACAGGGGCAACTATGGCTACACCTTC.

This CDR3 is CASNEGQGIRSYNSPLHF. The CDR3 DNA follows: TGTGCCAGCAACGAGGGACAGGGGATTCGATCCTATAATTCACCCCTCCACTTT. The chain uses TRBV27 and TRBJ1-6; 10 nucleotides line up with TRBD1. The length of the CDR3 is 18 residues. Germline V CDR1 and CDR2: MNHEY, SMNVEV (reference sequence). With V trimmed by 7 bases and J by 1 base, 10 bases remained unmatched.

This clone was recorded once. The V gene is TRBV7-9, the J gene TRBJ2-1; 15 bases are shared with TRBD2. The CDR3 sequence is 15 residues long. The V gene end was trimmed by 1 base and the J gene end by 14 bases; junction bases not matched to a gene: 6. Looked up from germline, CDR1 is SEHNR and CDR2 is FQNEAQ (reference sequence). This CDR3 reads CASSLGTSGGAWEFF. The DNA of the CDR3 is TGTGCCAGCAGCTTAGGGACTAGCGGGGGGGCCTGGGAGTTCTTC.

V is TRBV3-1 (or the pseudogene TRBV3-2) and J is TRBJ2-7; 9 positions agree with TRBD1. Germline values: CDR1 LGHDT, CDR2 YNNKEL (reference sequence). V shed 4 bases, J shed 5 bases, and the junction held 12 bases outside the gene matches. The CDR3 consists of 16 residues. CDR3 coding DNA: TGTGCCAGCAGCCGTTTCGGACAGGGGAGCTACAACGAGCAGTACTTC. Translating gives CASSRFGQGSYNEQYF.

This chain uses TRBV7-9 with TRBJ1-2; D gene ambiguous. Germline values: CDR1 SEHNR, CDR2 FQNEAQ (reference sequence). Deletions cut 5 bases from V and 8 bases from J, with 12 bases between. The CDR3 loop spans 12 amino acids. CDR3 DNA sequence: TGTGCCAGCAGCCCCAGGAGGGTCGGCTACACCTTC. Protein: CASSPRRVGYTF.

The J gene is TRBJ2-5, the V gene TRBV5-6; 7 bases map to TRBD2. Germline V gene data show CDR1 as SGHDT and CDR2 as YYEEEE. The CDR3 has 16 amino acids. The V segment lost 7 bases and the J segment 2 bases; nucleotides outside the gene matches: 14. CDR3 DNA: TGTGCCAGCGGGAGGGGTGTGGTGTTACAACAAGAGACCCAGTACTTC. It specifies CASGRGVVLQQETQYF.

The rearrangement links TRBV6-5 to TRBJ1-2; no definite D call. Per the germline V gene, CDR1 is MNHEY and CDR2 is SVGAGI. The V gene lost 6 bases and the J gene lost 2 bases, with 10 bases spanning the gap. CDR3 size: 13 residues. CDR3 in amino acids: CASSRDGNYGYTF. As DNA, the CDR3 is TGTGCCAGCAGCCGTGACGGGAACTATGGCTACACCTTC.

J is TRBJ1-1 and V is TRBV27; perhaps TRBD1 as D (5 bases). Trimming shortened V by 5 bases and J by 1 base, and 8 bases separated the two germline ends. The CDR3 totals 13 residues. Germline values: CDR1 MNHEY, CDR2 SMNVEV (reference sequence). The chain's CDR3 is CASSITGNTEAFF. Here the CDR3 DNA reads TGTGCCAGCAGTATAACAGGGAACACTGAAGCTTTCTTT.

The chain is built from TRBV24-1 and TRBJ2-1; 8 positions match TRBD2. J gave up 8 bases and V 1 base, and 6 bases lay outside the gene matches. Germline CDR1 KGHDR, CDR2 SFDVKD. CDR3 length: 15 amino acids. CDR3 coding DNA: TGTGCCACCAGTGATTTTGGGGCGGGAGGTGATGAGCAGTTCTTC. Translating gives CATSDFGAGGDEQFF.

V and J are TRBV10-3 and TRBJ2-5; 9 nucleotides match TRBD2. Germline CDR1 and CDR2: ENHRY and SYGVKD. Germline trimming cut 0 bases from V and 3 bases from J; bases unmatched to any gene: 2. This CDR3 has 15 residues. The CDR3 reads CAISESWTSEETQYF. For the CDR3, the DNA is TGTGCCATCAGTGAGTCCTGGACTAGCGAAGAGACCCAGTACTTC.